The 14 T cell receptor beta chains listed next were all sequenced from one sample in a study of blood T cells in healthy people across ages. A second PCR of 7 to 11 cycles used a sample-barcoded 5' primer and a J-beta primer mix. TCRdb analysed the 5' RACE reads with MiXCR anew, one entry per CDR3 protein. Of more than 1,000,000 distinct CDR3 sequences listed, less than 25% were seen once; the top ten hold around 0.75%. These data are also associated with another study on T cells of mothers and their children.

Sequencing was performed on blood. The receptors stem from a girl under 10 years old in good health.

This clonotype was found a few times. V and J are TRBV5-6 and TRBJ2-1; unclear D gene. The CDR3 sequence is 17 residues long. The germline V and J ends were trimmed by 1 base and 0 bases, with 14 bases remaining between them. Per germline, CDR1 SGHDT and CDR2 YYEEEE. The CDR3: CASSLSIYTSSYNEQFF. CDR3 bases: TGTGCCAGCAGCTTGTCTATATATACGAGCTCCTACAATGAGCAGTTCTTC.

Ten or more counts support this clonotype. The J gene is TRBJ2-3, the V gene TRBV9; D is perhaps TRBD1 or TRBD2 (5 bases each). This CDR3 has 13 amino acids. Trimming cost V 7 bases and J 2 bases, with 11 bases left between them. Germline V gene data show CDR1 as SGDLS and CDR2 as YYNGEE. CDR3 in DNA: TGTGCCAGCGGGGACGGGACCACAGATACGCAGTATTTT. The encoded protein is CASGDGTTDTQYF.

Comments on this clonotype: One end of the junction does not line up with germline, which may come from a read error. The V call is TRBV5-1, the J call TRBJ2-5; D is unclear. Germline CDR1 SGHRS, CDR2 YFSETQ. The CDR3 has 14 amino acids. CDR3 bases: TGTGCCAGCAGTTTAGACGGGCTCCAAGAGACCCAGTACTTC. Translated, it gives CASSLDGLQETQYF.

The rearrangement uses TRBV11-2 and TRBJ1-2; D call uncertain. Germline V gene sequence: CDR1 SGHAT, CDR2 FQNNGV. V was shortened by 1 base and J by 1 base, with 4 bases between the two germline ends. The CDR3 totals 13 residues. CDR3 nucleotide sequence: TGTGCCAGCAGCTTAGTAGATAACTATGGCTACACCTTC. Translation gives CASSLVDNYGYTF. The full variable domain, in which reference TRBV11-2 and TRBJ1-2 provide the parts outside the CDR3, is EAGVAQSPRYKIIEKRQSVAFWCNPISGHATLYWYQQILGQGPKLLIQFQNNGVVDDSQLPKDRFSAERLKGVDSTLKIQPAKLEDSAVYLCASSLVDNYGYTFGSGTRLTVV.

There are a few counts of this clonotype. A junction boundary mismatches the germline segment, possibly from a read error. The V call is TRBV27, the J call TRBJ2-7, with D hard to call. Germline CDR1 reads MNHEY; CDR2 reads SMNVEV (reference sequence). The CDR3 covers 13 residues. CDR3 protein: CASSKDAIYEQHF. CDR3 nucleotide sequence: TGTGCCAGCAGTAAAGACGCGATTTACGAGCAGCACTTC.

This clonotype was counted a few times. CDR3 in DNA: TGTGCCAGCAGTTCCCAGACTTATATCCCCCCCTACGAGCAGTACTTC. Amino acid sequence: CASSSQTYIPPYEQYF. V usage is TRBV28 and J usage is TRBJ2-7, with unresolved D. The CDR3 runs 16 residues. Germline V CDR1 and CDR2: MDHEN, SYDVKM. Trimming stripped 4 bases from V and 2 bases from J, with 18 bases between.

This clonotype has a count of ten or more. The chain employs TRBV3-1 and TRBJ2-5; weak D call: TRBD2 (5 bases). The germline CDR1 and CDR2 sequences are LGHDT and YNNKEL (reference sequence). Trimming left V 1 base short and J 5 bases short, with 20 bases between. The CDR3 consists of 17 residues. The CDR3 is CASSQVMPFRETETQYF. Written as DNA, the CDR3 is TGTGCCAGCAGCCAAGTTATGCCGTTTAGGGAGACCGAGACCCAGTACTTC.

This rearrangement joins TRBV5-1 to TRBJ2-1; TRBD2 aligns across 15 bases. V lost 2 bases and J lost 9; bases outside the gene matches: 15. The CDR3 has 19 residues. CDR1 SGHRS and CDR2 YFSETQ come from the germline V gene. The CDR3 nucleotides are TGCGCCAGCAGCTTACGGACTAGCGGGAGGGTCAAGAATTATAGTGAGCAGTTCTTC. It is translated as CASSLRTSGRVKNYSEQFF.

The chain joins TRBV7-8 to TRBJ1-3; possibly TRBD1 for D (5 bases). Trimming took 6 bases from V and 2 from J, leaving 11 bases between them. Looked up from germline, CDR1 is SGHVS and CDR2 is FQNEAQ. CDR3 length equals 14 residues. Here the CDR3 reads CASRRGGTGNTIYF. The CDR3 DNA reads TGTGCCAGCAGGCGCGGGGGGACTGGAAACACCATATATTTT.

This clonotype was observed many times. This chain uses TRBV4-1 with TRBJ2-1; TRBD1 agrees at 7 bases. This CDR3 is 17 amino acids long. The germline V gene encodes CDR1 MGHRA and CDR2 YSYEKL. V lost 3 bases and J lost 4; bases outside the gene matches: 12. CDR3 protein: CASSQAQGDPSYNEQFF. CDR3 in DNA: TGCGCCAGCAGCCAGGCTCAGGGGGACCCCTCGTACAATGAGCAGTTCTTC.

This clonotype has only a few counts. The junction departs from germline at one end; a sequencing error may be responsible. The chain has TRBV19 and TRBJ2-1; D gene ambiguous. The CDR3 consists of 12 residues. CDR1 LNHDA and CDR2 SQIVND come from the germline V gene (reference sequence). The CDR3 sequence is CASSIPGNEQLF. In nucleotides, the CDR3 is TGTGCCAGTAGTATCCCGGGTAATGAGCAGCTCTTC.

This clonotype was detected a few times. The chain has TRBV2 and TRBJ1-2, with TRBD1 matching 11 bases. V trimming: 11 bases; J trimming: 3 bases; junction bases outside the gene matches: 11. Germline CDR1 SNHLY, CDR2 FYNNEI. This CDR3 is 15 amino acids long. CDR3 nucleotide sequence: TGTGCCGTCACAAATGGGACAGGGGGAGACTATGGCTACACCTTC. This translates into CAVTNGTGGDYGYTF.

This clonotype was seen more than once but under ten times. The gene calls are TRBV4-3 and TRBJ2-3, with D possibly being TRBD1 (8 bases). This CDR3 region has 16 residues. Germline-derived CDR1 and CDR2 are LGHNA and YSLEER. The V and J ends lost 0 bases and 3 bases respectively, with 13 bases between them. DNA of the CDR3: TGCGCCAGCAGCCAAGATAACAGGGGGGGGACAGATACGCAGTATTTT. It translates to CASSQDNRGGTDTQYF.

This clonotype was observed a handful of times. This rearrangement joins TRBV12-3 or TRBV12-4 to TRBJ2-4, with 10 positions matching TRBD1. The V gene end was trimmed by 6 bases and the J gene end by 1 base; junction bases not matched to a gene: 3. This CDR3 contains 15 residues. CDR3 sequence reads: CASSAGQGAKNIQYF. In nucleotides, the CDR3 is TGTGCCAGCAGCGCGGGACAGGGGGCCAAAAACATTCAGTACTTC.